Detailed here is one TCR beta chain. This sample stems from a study of CD8 T cells in Susac syndrome. RNA was extracted with the RNeasy kit, and a quantity of 0.5 to 1 ug was reverse transcribed using random hexamers. The immunoSEQ assay covered 54 Vbeta and 13 Jbeta segments for CDR3. From the immunoSEQ multiplex PCR reads, TCRdb called clonotypes with MiXCR, one entry per CDR3 protein. This sample has about 80,000 distinct CDR3 sequences; 94% occur once, and the top ten carry roughly 0.26%. CD8+ and CD4+ T cells from blood underwent TCR beta sequencing, which was carried out in a high-throughput format. Controls were age- and sex-matched healthy donors. The CD8+ and CD4+ T cells were isolated magnetically using a negative isolation approach, whereas the TEMRA cells were enriched by FACS. The ends were cut back, 8 bases at V and 0 bases at J, with 15 bases in the middle. The CDR3 extends over 15 amino acids. Germline CDR1 and CDR2: KGHSY and FQNENV.

V and J are TRBV16 and TRBJ2-3; D may match TRBD1 or TRBD2 (6 bases each). Sequencing was done on a sample of CD8+ T cells from PBMCs. This TCR derives from a human donor in good health. The CDR3 spells CASWGGQRSTDTQYF. DNA for the CDR3: TGTGCCAGCTGGGGAGGACAGAGAAGCACAGATACGCAGTATTTT.